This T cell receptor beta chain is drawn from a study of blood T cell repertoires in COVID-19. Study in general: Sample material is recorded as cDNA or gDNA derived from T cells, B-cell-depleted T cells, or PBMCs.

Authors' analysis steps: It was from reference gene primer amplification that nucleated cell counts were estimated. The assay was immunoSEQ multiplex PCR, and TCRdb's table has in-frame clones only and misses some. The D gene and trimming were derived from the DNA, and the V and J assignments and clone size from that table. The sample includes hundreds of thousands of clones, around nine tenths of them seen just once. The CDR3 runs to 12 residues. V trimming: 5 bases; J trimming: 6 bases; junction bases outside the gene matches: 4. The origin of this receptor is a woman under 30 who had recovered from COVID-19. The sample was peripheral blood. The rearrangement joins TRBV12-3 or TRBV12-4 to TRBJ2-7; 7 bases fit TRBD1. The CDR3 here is CASSLTGVEQYF. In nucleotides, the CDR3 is TGTGCCAGCAGTCTAACAGGGGTCGAGCAGTACTTC.